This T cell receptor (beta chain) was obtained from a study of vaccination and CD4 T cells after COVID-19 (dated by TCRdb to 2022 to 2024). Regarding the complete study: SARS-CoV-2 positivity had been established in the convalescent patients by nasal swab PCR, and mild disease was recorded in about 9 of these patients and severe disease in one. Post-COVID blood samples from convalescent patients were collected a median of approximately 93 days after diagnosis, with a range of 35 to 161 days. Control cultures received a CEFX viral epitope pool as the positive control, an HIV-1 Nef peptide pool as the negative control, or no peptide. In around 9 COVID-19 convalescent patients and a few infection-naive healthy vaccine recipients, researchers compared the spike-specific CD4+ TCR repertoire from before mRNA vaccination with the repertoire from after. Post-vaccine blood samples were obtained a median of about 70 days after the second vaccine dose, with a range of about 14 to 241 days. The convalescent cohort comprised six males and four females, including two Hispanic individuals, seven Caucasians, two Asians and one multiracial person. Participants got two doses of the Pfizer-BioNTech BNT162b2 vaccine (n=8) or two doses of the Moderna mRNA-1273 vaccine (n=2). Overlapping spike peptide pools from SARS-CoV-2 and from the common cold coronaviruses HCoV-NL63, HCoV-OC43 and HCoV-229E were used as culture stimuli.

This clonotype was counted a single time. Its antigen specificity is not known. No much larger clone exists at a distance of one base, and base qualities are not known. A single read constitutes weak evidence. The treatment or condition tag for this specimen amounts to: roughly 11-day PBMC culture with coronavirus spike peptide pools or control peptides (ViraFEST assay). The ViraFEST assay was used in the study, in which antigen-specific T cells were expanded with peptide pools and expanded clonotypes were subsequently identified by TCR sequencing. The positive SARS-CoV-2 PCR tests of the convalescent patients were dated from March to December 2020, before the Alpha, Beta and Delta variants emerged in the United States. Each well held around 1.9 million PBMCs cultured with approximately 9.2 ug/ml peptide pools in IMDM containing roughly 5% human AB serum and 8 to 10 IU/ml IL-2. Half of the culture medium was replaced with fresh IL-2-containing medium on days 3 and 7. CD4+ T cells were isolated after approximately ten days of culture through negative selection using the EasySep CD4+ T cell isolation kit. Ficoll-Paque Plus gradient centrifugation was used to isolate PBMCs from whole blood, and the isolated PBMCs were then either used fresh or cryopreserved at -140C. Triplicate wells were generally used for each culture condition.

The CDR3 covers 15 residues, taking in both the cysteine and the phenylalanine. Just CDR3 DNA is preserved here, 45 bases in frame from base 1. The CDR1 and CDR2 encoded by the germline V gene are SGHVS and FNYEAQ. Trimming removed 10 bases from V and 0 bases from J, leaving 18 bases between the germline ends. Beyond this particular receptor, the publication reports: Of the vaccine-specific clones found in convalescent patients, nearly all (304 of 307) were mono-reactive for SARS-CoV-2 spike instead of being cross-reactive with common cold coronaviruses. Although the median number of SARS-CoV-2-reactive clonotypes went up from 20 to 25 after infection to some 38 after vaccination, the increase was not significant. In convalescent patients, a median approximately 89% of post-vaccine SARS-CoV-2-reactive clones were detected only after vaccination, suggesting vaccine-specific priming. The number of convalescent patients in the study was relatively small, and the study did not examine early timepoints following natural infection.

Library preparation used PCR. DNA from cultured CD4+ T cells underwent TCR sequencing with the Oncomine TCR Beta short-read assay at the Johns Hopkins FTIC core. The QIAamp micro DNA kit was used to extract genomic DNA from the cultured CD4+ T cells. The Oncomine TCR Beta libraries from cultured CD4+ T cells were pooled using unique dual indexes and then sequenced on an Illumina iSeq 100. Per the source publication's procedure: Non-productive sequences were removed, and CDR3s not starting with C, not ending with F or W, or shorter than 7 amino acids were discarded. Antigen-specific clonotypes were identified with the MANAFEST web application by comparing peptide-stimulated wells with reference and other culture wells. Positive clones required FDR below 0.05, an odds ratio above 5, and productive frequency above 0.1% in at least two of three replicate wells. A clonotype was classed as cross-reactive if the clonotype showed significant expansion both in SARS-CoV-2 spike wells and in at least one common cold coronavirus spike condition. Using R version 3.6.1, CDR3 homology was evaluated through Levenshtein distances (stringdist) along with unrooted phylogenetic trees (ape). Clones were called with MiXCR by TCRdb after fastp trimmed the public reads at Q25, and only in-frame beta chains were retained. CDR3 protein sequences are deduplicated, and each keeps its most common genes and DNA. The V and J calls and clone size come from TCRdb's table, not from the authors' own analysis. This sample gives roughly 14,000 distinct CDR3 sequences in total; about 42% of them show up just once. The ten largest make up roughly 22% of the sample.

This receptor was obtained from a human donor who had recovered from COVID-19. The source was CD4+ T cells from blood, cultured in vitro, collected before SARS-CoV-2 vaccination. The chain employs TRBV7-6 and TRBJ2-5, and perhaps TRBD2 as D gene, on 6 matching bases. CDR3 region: CATTQTGTYQETQYF. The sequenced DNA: TGTGCCACCACACAGACGGGGACTTACCAAGAGACCCAGTACTTC.